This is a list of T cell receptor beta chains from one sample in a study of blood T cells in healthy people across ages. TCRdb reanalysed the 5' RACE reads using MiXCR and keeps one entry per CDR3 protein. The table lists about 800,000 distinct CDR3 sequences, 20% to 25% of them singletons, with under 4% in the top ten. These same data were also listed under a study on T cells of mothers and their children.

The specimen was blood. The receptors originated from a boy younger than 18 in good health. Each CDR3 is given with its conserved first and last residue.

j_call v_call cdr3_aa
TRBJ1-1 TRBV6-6 CASSYTLQDGRAFF
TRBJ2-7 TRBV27 CASSPGLSYEQYF
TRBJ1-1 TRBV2 CASSVTNTEAFF
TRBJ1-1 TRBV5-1 CASSLGGTANTEAFF
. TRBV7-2 CASRLKDVRSYEQYF
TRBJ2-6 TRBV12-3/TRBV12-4 CASSYRQSRANVLTF
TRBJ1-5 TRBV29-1 CSARGPGDGNQPQHF
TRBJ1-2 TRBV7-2 CASSLGGRAPRGYTF
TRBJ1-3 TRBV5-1 CASSLDSVPSGNTIYF
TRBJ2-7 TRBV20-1 CSARSYSSGSIFGEQYF
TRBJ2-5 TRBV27 CASRRTGGREETQYF
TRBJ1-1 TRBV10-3 CAIRQAMNTEAFF
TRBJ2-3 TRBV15 CATSRDRTRGTDTQYF
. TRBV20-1 CSAKWSVGIETQYF
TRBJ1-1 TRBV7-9 CASSLVVRGTTEAFF
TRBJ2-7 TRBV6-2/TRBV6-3 CASRLIGRASSYEQYF
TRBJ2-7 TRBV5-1 CASNGEHSYEQYF
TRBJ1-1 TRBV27 CASSSTTLRNTEAFF